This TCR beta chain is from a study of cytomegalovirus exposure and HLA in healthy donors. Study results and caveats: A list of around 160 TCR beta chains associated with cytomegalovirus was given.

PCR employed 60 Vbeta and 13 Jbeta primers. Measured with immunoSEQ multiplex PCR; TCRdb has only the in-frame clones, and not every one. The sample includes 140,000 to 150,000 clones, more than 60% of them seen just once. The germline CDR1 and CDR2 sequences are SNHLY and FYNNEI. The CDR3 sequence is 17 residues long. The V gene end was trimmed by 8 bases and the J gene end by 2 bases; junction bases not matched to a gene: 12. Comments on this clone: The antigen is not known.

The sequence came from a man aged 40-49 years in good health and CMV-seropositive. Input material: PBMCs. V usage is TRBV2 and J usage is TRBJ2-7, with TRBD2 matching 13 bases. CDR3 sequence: CASLGLTSGGRAYEQYF. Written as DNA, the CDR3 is TGTGCCAGCTTAGGTTTGACTAGCGGGGGGAGGGCCTACGAGCAGTACTTC. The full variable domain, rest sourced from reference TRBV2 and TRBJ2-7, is EPEVTQTPSHQVTQMGQEVILRCVPISNHLYFYWYRQILGQKVEFLVSFYNNEISEKSEIFDDQFSVERPDGSNFTLKIRSTKLEDSAMYFCASLGLTSGGRAYEQYFGPGTRLTVT.